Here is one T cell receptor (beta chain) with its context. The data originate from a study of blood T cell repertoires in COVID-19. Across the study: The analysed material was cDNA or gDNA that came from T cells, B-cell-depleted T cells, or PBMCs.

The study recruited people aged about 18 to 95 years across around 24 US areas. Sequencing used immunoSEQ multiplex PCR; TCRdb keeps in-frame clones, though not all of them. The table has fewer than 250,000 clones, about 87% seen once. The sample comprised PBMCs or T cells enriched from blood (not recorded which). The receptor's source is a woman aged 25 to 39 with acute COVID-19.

The CDR3 spells CASSAIQGALAGELFF. For the CDR3, the DNA is TGCGCCAGCAGCGCGATACAGGGGGCGCTTGCCGGGGAGCTGTTTTTT. The chain couples TRBV5-1 to TRBJ2-2; TRBD1 agrees at 9 bases. J gave up 6 bases and V 4 bases, and 10 bases lay outside the gene matches. The germline CDR1 and CDR2 sequences are SGHRS and YFSETQ. The CDR3 runs to 16 residues.